This TCR beta chain derives from a study of T cell changes during pregnancy in multiple sclerosis. The germline V and J ends were trimmed by 4 bases and 1 base, with 7 bases remaining between them. This CDR3 is 14 amino acids long. CDR1 and CDR2 (germline): SGHTA, FQGNSA. Profiling relied on immunoSEQ multiplex PCR, and the TCRdb table lists in-frame clones only, not all of them. The profile covers around 63,000 clones, with 90% to 95% appearing a single time and over 1% taken by the ten largest. The source of this sequence is a female donor in good health, enrolled as a control in a pregnancy study. The sequences come from peripheral blood, collected after pregnancy. The chain uses TRBV7-2 and TRBJ2-2; maybe TRBD1 (6 bases). DNA for the CDR3: TGTGCCAGCAGCTCAGGGGTGAACACCGGGGAGCTGTTTTTT. Protein sequence: CASSSGVNTGELFF.